Given below is one T cell receptor (beta chain) in context. This entry comes from a study of blood T cell repertoires in COVID-19. Across the whole study: Sources were T cells, B-cell-depleted T cells, or PBMCs; the material itself was cDNA or gDNA.

Using immunoSEQ multiplex PCR, the repertoire was profiled, and TCRdb retains in-frame clones only, with some absent. In the table there are 30,000 to 35,000 clones, 75% to 90% of which are singletons. The CDR3 sequence is 14 residues long. Trimming left V 7 bases short and J 2 bases short, with 12 bases between. Germline CDR1 SNHLY, CDR2 FYNNEI. Material for sequencing was peripheral blood. This sequence joins TRBV2 and TRBJ1-3; D gene uncertain. The clonotype comes from a human donor with acute or convalescent COVID-19. The donor label of this sample is uncertain. CDR3 region: CASKPRGTGNTIYF. Here the CDR3 DNA reads TGTGCCAGCAAACCCCGGGGAACTGGAAACACCATATATTTT. Using reference TRBV2 and TRBJ1-3 for the parts outside the CDR3, the full variable domain is EPEVTQTPSHQVTQMGQEVILRCVPISNHLYFYWYRQILGQKVEFLVSFYNNEISEKSEIFDDQFSVERPDGSNFTLKIRSTKLEDSAMYFCASKPRGTGNTIYFGEGSWLTVV.